The next 23 T cell receptor beta chains were all read from a single sample in a study of CD8 T cells in Susac syndrome. After extraction with the RNeasy kit, roughly 0.5 to 1 ug of the RNA was reverse transcribed using random hexamers. TCRdb re-called the immunoSEQ multiplex PCR reads with MiXCR, one entry per CDR3 protein. The table has 150,000 or so distinct CDR3 sequences, 95% to 96% seen once. The sample comprised CD8+ T cells from PBMCs. The receptor source for this set is a human donor with multiple sclerosis.

This clonotype has a single count. The genes are TRBV13 and TRBJ2-4; 8 nucleotides align to TRBD2. Losses at the gene ends were 1 base for V and 7 bases for J; bases not matched to a gene: 9. The CDR3 has 16 amino acids. Germline assignment: CDR1 PRHDT and CDR2 FYEKMQ (reference sequence). CDR3 in amino acids: CASSLAGGPVGNIQYF. CDR3 coding DNA: TGTGCCAGCAGCTTAGCGGGGGGGCCGGTCGGGAACATTCAGTACTTC.

The chain recombines TRBV30 with TRBJ1-6; possibly TRBD1 for D (6 bases). CDR3 length equals 14 residues. V was cut by 5 bases and J by 6 bases, with 14 bases left in between. Per germline, CDR1 GTSNPN and CDR2 SVGIG (reference sequence). The CDR3 DNA reads TGTGCCTGGGTCCCTGCGGACAGTAATTCACCCCTCCACTTT. Translating gives CAWVPADSNSPLHF.

The chain carries TRBV3-1 and TRBJ2-3; a possible D gene is TRBD1 (7 bases). CDR1 LGHDT and CDR2 YNNKEL come from the germline V gene (reference sequence). This CDR3 comprises 15 residues. Trimming took off 0 bases at V and 5 bases at J, with 12 bases between the two ends. The CDR3 coding sequence is TGTGCCAGCAGCCAAGATGGAGGGGGCAGAGATACGCAGTATTTT. It translates to CASSQDGGGRDTQYF.

This clonotype was seen a single time. J is TRBJ2-1 and V is TRBV20-1, with no clear D. With 6 bases removed from V and 5 bases from J, the gap between germline ends came to 8 bases. The V gene's germline CDR1 is DFQATT and CDR2 SNEGSKA (reference sequence). The CDR3 has 11 amino acids. The CDR3 sequence: CSAPQHNEQFF. DNA of the CDR3: TGCAGTGCGCCCCAACACAATGAGCAGTTCTTC.

DNA of the CDR3: TGCGCCAGCAGCCAAGCAGGGGGCCCGAGAAGCACTGAAGCTTTCTTT. This codes for CASSQAGGPRSTEAFF. The chain has TRBV4-1 and TRBJ1-1; 8 nucleotides agree with TRBD1. Germline CDR1 is MGHRA and CDR2 is YSYEKL. Trimming took 1 base from V and 4 from J; bases not matched to a gene: 8. CDR3 length: 16 residues.

The chain couples TRBV4-1 to TRBJ2-3; D remains ambiguous. From germline, CDR1 is MGHRA and CDR2 YSYEKL. This CDR3 has 13 amino acids. The V gene lost 3 bases and the J gene lost 6 bases, with 10 bases spanning the gap. The CDR3 bases are TGCGCCAGCAGCCAGGGTCAAACGGATACGCAGTATTTT. It translates to CASSQGQTDTQYF.

The CDR3 DNA follows: TGTGCCAGTAGTATAGCGGCAAACCAAGAGACCCAGTACTTC. As protein: CASSIAANQETQYF. The genes are TRBV19 and TRBJ2-5; D is uncertain. The V gene's germline CDR1 is LNHDA and CDR2 SQIVND (reference sequence). Trimming took off 1 base at V and 0 bases at J, with 6 bases between the two ends. CDR3 length equals 14 residues.

This rearrangement joins TRBV20-1 to TRBJ2-7; 7 bases align to TRBD1. The CDR3 totals 14 residues. Germline V lookup: CDR1 DFQATT, CDR2 SNEGSKA (reference sequence). Germline trimming cut 5 bases from V and 0 bases from J; bases unmatched to any gene: 7. CDR3 sequence reads: CSAQTRDSSYEQYF. The CDR3 region has the DNA TGCAGTGCTCAGACCCGGGACAGCTCCTACGAGCAGTACTTC.

The V gene is TRBV20-1, the J gene TRBJ2-1, with 10 bases that match TRBD2. J was trimmed by 7 bases and V by 0 bases; bases with no gene match: 3. Germline assignment: CDR1 DFQATT and CDR2 SNEGSKA (reference sequence). The CDR3 loop spans 14 amino acids. The CDR3 spells CSARDGAGGNEQFF. CDR3 sequence (DNA): TGCAGTGCTAGAGACGGAGCGGGGGGGAATGAGCAGTTCTTC.

The chain joins TRBV6-1 to TRBJ1-2; D gene ambiguous. The CDR3 spans 13 residues. The V gene's germline CDR1 is MNHNS and CDR2 SASEGT. Trimming cost V 11 bases and J 6 bases, with 19 bases left between them. The CDR3 reads CAGVLEKTNGYTF. The CDR3 DNA reads as TGTGCCGGCGTGTTGGAGAAAACGAATGGCTACACCTTC.

This clonotype was detected a few times. The rearrangement joins TRBV7-8 to TRBJ1-1; a weak D match, TRBD1 (6 bases). CDR3 length equals 15 residues. V was shortened by 5 bases and J by 0 bases, with 13 bases between the two germline ends. Germline V gives CDR1 SGHVS, CDR2 FQNEAQ. The CDR3 loop is CASSPRGLMNTEAFF. In nucleotides, the CDR3 is TGTGCCAGCAGCCCCAGGGGACTCATGAACACTGAAGCTTTCTTT.

In this sample, this clonotype turned up once. The chain links TRBV6-1 to TRBJ2-1, with D perhaps matching TRBD1 or TRBD2 (7 bases each). Trimming pared 3 bases from V and 2 bases from J, leaving 17 bases between. CDR1 and CDR2 from the germline V gene are MNHNS and SASEGT. CDR3 length: 17 residues. In nucleotides, the CDR3 is TGTGCCAGCAGTGACCCCCTGGGAGGGGGCGCCTACAATGAGCAGTTCTTC. As protein: CASSDPLGGGAYNEQFF.

The chain joins TRBV5-1 to TRBJ2-1; 9 bases match TRBD1. There are 19 residues in the CDR3. The germline V gene has CDR1 SGHRS and CDR2 YFSETQ. Germline trimming cut 0 bases from V and 0 bases from J; bases unmatched to any gene: 10. The CDR3 DNA follows: TGCGCCAGCAGCTTGGAAGGGACAGGGTCGGCTGGCTCCTACAATGAGCAGTTCTTC. Protein product: CASSLEGTGSAGSYNEQFF.

The chain combines TRBV29-1 with TRBJ2-1, with 12 bases that match TRBD2. The CDR3 totals 15 residues. Germline CDR1 and CDR2: SQVTM and ANQGSEA. Unmatched junction bases numbered 6, after V lost 1 base and J lost 8 bases. This chain's CDR3 is CSVEGTSGADYEQFF. Here the CDR3 DNA reads TGCAGCGTTGAAGGGACTAGCGGGGCGGACTATGAGCAGTTCTTC.

The chain links TRBV3-1 to TRBJ1-1; D is uncertain. Trimming shortened V by 0 bases and J by 0 bases, and 8 bases separated the two germline ends. This CDR3 has 15 amino acids. Germline CDR1 and CDR2: LGHDT and YNNKEL (reference sequence). CDR3 in amino acids: CASSQDDDMNTEAFF. The DNA of the CDR3 is TGTGCCAGCAGCCAAGATGACGATATGAACACTGAAGCTTTCTTT. The full variable domain, rest sourced from reference TRBV3-1 and TRBJ1-1, is DTAVSQTPKYLVTQMGNDKSIKCEQNLGHDTMYWYKQDSKKFLKIMFSYNNKELIINETVPNRFSPKSPDKAHLNLHINSLELGDSAVYFCASSQDDDMNTEAFFGQGTRLTVV.

The rearrangement links TRBV4-1 to TRBJ2-5, with D hard to call. Trimming cost V 0 bases and J 0 bases, with 17 bases left between them. The CDR3 is 18 residues long. Germline V gives CDR1 MGHRA, CDR2 YSYEKL. The CDR3 sequence: CASSQDLIPGQYQETQYF. CDR3 DNA: TGCGCCAGCAGCCAAGATCTAATTCCGGGCCAGTACCAAGAGACCCAGTACTTC.

The chain is built from TRBV6-2 or TRBV6-3 and TRBJ2-2; 8 nucleotides agree with TRBD1. Germline V lookup: CDR1 MNHEY, CDR2 SVGEGT. With V trimmed by 6 bases and J by 2 bases, 2 bases remained unmatched. The CDR3 sequence is 14 residues long. CDR3 loop: CASRDRVNTGELFF. The CDR3 coding sequence is TGTGCCAGCAGGGACAGGGTAAACACCGGGGAGCTGTTTTTT.

The chain has TRBV14 and TRBJ2-3; no definite D call. Germline loops: CDR1 SGHDN, CDR2 FVKESK. This CDR3 region has 14 residues. The V end lost 6 bases, the J end lost 3 bases, and 13 bases lay between the germline ends. The CDR3, as DNA: TGTGCCAGCAGTCTTCTTCTTGGGACAGATACGCAGTATTTT. Translating gives CASSLLLGTDTQYF.

V is TRBV29-1 and J is TRBJ2-3; no clear D. This CDR3 contains 12 residues. V lost 8 bases and J 1 base, leaving 10 bases between the germline ends. Germline CDR1 and CDR2: SQVTM and ANQGSEA. This chain's CDR3 is CSILQGTDTQYF. As DNA, the CDR3 is TGCAGCATACTCCAGGGCACAGATACGCAGTATTTT.

The chain uses TRBV30 and TRBJ2-3; D is possibly TRBD1 (6 bases). Trimming left V 8 bases short and J 0 bases short, with 15 bases between. The CDR3 is made up of 14 amino acids. Germline loops: CDR1 GTSNPN, CDR2 SVGIG (reference sequence). The CDR3 nucleotides are TGTGCCATGGACTGGACAGCTAGCACAGATACGCAGTATTTT. Protein: CAMDWTASTDTQYF.

CDR3 sequence: CASSVLGTTSYNEQFF. CDR3 DNA sequence: TGTGCCAGTAGTGTCCTCGGCACTACCTCCTACAATGAGCAGTTCTTC. V gene TRBV19 combines with J gene TRBJ2-1; no clear D gene. Trimming left V 5 bases short and J 0 bases short, with 14 bases between. This CDR3 region has 16 residues. The germline V gene has CDR1 LNHDA and CDR2 SQIVND (reference sequence).

This clonotype was detected once. The chain joins TRBV28 to TRBJ1-3, with D unresolved. CDR1 and CDR2 (germline): MDHEN, SYDVKM. V dropped 8 bases and J dropped 5 bases, with 10 bases sitting between them. This CDR3 has 12 amino acids. The DNA for the CDR3 is TGTGCCAGCGAGGCCCGTAGAAACACCATATATTTT. Encoded protein: CASEARRNTIYF. The variable domain in full, completed from reference TRBV28 and TRBJ1-3, reads DVKVTQSSRYLVKRTGEKVFLECVQDMDHENMFWYRQDPGLGLRLIYFSYDVKMKEKGDIPEGYSVSREKKERFSLILESASTNQTSMYLCASEARRNTIYFGEGSWLTVV.

V is TRBV3-1 and J is TRBJ1-1, with TRBD1 as a possible D gene (6 bases). V dropped 4 bases and J dropped 4 bases, with 13 bases sitting between them. The CDR3 length is 14 residues. Germline CDR1 reads LGHDT; CDR2 reads YNNKEL (reference sequence). In nucleotides, the CDR3 is TGTGCCAGCAGCCCAGAGGGGGAAAGCACTGAAGCTTTCTTT. This translates into CASSPEGESTEAFF.